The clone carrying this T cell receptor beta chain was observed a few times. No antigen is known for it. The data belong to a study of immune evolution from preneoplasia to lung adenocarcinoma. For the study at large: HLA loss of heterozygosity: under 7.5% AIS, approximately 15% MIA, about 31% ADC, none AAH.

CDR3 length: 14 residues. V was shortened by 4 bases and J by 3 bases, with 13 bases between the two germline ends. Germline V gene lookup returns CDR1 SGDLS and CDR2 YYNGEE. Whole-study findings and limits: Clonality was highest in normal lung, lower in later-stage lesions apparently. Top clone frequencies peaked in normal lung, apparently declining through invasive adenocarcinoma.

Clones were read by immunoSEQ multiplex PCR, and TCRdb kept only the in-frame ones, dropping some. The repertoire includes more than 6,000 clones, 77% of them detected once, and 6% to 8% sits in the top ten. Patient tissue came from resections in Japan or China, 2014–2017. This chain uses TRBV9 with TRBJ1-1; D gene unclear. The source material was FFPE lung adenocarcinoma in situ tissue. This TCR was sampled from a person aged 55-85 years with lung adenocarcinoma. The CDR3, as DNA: TGTGCCAGCAGCCCCAACAGCGGTGACACTGAAGCTTTCTTT. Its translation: CASSPNSGDTEAFF.